This TCR beta chain was captured by sequencing in a study of T cell repertoires in cytomegalovirus infection. Across the whole study: CMV infection and matching HLA type were both indicated by public TCR beta signatures. Study-wide findings and caveats: People with CMV and the relevant HLA were identified by cumulative public TCR beta family frequency. HLA-C-restricted CMV-specific TCR beta clonotypes were dominant in the ex vivo response.

TCRdb called the reads again in MiXCR, with one record for every CDR3 protein. This sample has some 170,000 distinct CDR3 sequences, with about 15% found just once. Germline CDR1 and CDR2: SGHVS and FQNEAQ. V lost 8 bases to trimming and J lost 4 bases, with 11 bases between them. This CDR3 comprises 13 residues. As concerns this clonotype: Its antigen is not identified.

The source material was CD8+ T cells from PBMCs. The sequence was obtained from a human donor in good health (CMV status not recorded). Some clones in this sample may be carry-over from other donors' samples. The gene calls are TRBV7-8 and TRBJ1-4; the D gene is possibly TRBD1 (5 bases). CDR3 DNA: TGTGCCAGCGGGCCCAGGGTTAATGAAAAACTGTTTTTT. Translated: CASGPRVNEKLFF.